The 10 T cell receptor beta chains below come from one sample, sequenced in a study of graft-versus-host responses after intestinal transplantation. The antigens for these receptors are not known. Clones were sequenced by immunoSEQ multiplex PCR, and TCRdb holds only the in-frame ones, with some missing. This sample has under 95,000 clones; 80% to 85% occur once, and the top ten carry 0.75% to 0.85%. Sample: unstimulated CD4+ T cells sorted from spleen or lymph node cells, taken before intestinal transplant. Source of these receptors: a human donor who received an intestinal transplant.

With respect to this clone: One end of the junction varies from germline; a read error may be responsible. The chain combines TRBV28 with TRBJ1-2, with no clear D. The germline V gene has CDR1 MDHEN and CDR2 SYDVKM. The CDR3 spans 15 residues. The CDR3 sequence is CASSPGSLLHYGYTF. The DNA of the CDR3 is TGTGCCAGCAGCCCTGGGTCCTTACTCCACTACGGCTACACCTTC.

The rearrangement uses TRBV4-1 and TRBJ1-4; D is possibly TRBD1 (6 bases). The V gene lost 8 bases and the J gene lost 3 bases, with 16 bases spanning the gap. The CDR3 totals 15 residues. The V gene's germline CDR1 is MGHRA and CDR2 YSYEKL. The CDR3 bases are TGCGCCAGCGAAACAGGGAGGGAGCCTAATGAAAAACTGTTTTTT. Translating gives CASETGREPNEKLFF.

The chain employs TRBV18 and TRBJ2-7; TRBD1 matches at 7 bases. The length of the CDR3 is 16 residues. V shed 5 bases and J 10 bases; nucleotides not matched to a gene: 20. Germline-derived CDR1 and CDR2 are KGHSH and LQKENI. The CDR3 loop reads CASSYGQADPSTRQYF. For the CDR3, the DNA is TGTGCCAGCTCATACGGACAGGCCGACCCCTCGACCAGACAGTACTTC.

The chain employs TRBV1 and TRBJ2-1; the table calls TRBD2, which could not be checked here. TRBV1 is a pseudogene segment. The CDR3 has 16 amino acids. CDR3 protein: CTSSQEASGPYNEQFF. For the CDR3, the DNA is TGCACCAGCAGCCAAGAGGCTAGCGGGCCCTACAATGAGCAGTTCTTC.

The chain employs TRBV10-1 and TRBJ2-7; 8 nucleotides agree with TRBD1. The germline gives CDR1 WNHNN, CDR2 SYGVQD (reference sequence). This CDR3 region has 14 residues. Trimming removed 3 bases from V and 2 bases from J; junction bases left unmatched: 3. CDR3: CASSDKQGAYEQYF. CDR3 nucleotides: TGCGCCAGCAGTGACAAACAGGGGGCCTACGAGCAGTACTTC.

This clone was recorded only once. The chain links TRBV5-1 to TRBJ2-7, with TRBD2 identical over 7 bases. V was clipped by 0 bases and J by 6 bases; unmatched bases: 15. Germline V gene data show CDR1 as SGHRS and CDR2 as YFSETQ. This CDR3 has 17 residues. Here the CDR3 reads CASSLVGGKEKRGEQYF. For the CDR3, the DNA is TGCGCCAGCAGCTTGGTGGGGGGGAAGGAGAAAAGAGGCGAGCAGTACTTC.

This chain links TRBV19 with TRBJ1-5; D is unresolved. Germline V lookup: CDR1 LNHDA, CDR2 SQIVND (reference sequence). This CDR3 spans 14 amino acids. V gave up 1 base and J gave up 5 bases, with 9 bases separating them. The chain's CDR3 is CASSIGNRYQPQHF. CDR3 DNA sequence: TGTGCCAGTAGTATAGGGAACAGATATCAGCCCCAGCATTTT.

As for this clone: Other nucleotide sequences from this sample produce the same CDR3. This chain connects TRBV2 to TRBJ2-2, with 8 positions matching TRBD1. V lost 6 bases to trimming and J lost 1 base; unmatched junction nucleotides: 1. CDR1 and CDR2 (germline): SNHLY, FYNNEI. CDR3 size: 14 residues. Written as DNA, the CDR3 is TGTGCCAGCAGAGGACAGGGGAACACCGGGGAGCTGTTTTTT. Its translation: CASRGQGNTGELFF.

The chain recombines TRBV7-3 with TRBJ2-6; D possibly corresponds to TRBD1 (6 bases). CDR1 is SGHTA, CDR2 FQGTGA, per germline. V shed 5 bases and J shed 2 bases, with 28 bases lying between them. The CDR3 sequence is 21 residues long. CDR3 sequence: CASSLPRRGSAKGTGANVLTF. The CDR3 DNA reads as TGTGCCAGCAGCCTCCCCCGCAGGGGTTCTGCCAAAGGGACTGGGGCCAACGTCCTGACTTTC. The entire variable domain, with the rest obtained from reference TRBV7-3 and TRBJ2-6, is as follows: GAGVSQTPSNKVTEKGKYVELRCDPISGHTALYWYRQSLGQGPEFLIYFQGTGAADDSGLPNDRFFAVRPEGSVSTLKIQRTERGDSAVYLCASSLPRRGSAKGTGANVLTFGAGSRLTVL.

The chain carries TRBV28 and TRBJ2-1; 8 bases map to TRBD1. J gave up 7 bases and V 4 bases, and 9 bases lay outside the gene matches. Germline CDR1 reads MDHEN; CDR2 reads SYDVKM. This CDR3 comprises 15 residues. The CDR3 sequence: CASSSRTGLGNEQFF. CDR3 DNA sequence: TGTGCCAGCAGTTCAAGGACAGGGCTTGGGAATGAGCAGTTCTTC.